Listed below are T cell receptor beta chains from one sample, sequenced in a study of control samples from healthy donors and cancer patients. The protocol was immunoSEQ multiplex PCR, while the TCRdb copy is restricted to in-frame clones and leaves out a portion. The sample lists more than 110,000 clones, about nine tenths occurring once. Source material: blood. These receptors all stem from a woman in her twenties or thirties in good health. Each CDR3 is given with its conserved first and last residue. Fields, in order: V gene, D gene, clone size, J gene, CDR3 DNA, CDR3 protein. A D gene is named only where the DNA matches it firmly. Clone size is shown for a subset of rows, as once, few, many or a class of expanded clone.

V: TRBV3-1/TRBV3-2
D: NA
size: NA
J: TRBJ2-3
DNA: TGTGCCAGCAGCCAAACGGGGGTTAGCACAGATACGCAGTATTTT
CDR3: CASSQTGVSTDTQYF

V: TRBV9
D: TRBD2
size: NA
J: TRBJ2-3
DNA: TGTGCCAGCAGCGTAGCTCCCCTAGCGGGGTCCCCCGGTACGCAGTATTTT
CDR3: CASSVAPLAGSPGTQYF

V: TRBV9
D: TRBD2
size: NA
J: TRBJ2-5
DNA: TGTGCCAGCAGCGTAGCCGGCGGCGGGAGTTCGGAGACCCAGTACTTC
CDR3: CASSVAGGGSSETQYF

V: TRBV30
D: NA
size: NA
J: TRBJ2-1
DNA: TGTGCCTGGACTACAGGGCTGAACAATGAGCAGTTCTTC
CDR3: CAWTTGLNNEQFF

V: TRBV28
D: NA
size: NA
J: TRBJ1-4
DNA: TGTGCCAGCAGATCTTCTGCCGGTGGGACGGATGAAAAACTGTTTTTT
CDR3: CASRSSAGGTDEKLFF

V: TRBV20-1
D: NA
size: NA
J: TRBJ2-5
DNA: TGCAGTGCTGTCCGGGAGACCCAGTACTTC
CDR3: CSAVRETQYF

V: TRBV25-1
D: NA
size: NA
J: TRBJ2-7
DNA: TGTGCCAGCGAGTCGTGGGGCTCCTACGAGCAGTACTTC
CDR3: CASESWGSYEQYF

V: TRBV5-8
D: TRBD1
size: NA
J: TRBJ1-2
DNA: TGTGCCAGCAGCATACAGGGGGCGAGAGATGGCTACACCTTC
CDR3: CASSIQGARDGYTF

V: TRBV7-3
D: TRBD2
size: NA
J: TRBJ2-1
DNA: TGTGCCAGCTCGACTAGCGGCAATTACAATGAGCAGTTCTTC
CDR3: CASSTSGNYNEQFF

V: TRBV28
D: NA
size: NA
J: TRBJ1-1
DNA: TGTGCTACATTATCGGACACTGAAGCTTTCTTT
CDR3: CATLSDTEAFF

V: TRBV6-5
D: NA
size: NA
J: TRBJ2-1
DNA: TGTGCCAGCAGTTACTCGATTGGGGGTTATGAGCAGTTCTTC
CDR3: CASSYSIGGYEQFF

V: TRBV11-2
D: NA
size: NA
J: TRBJ2-3
DNA: NA
CDR3: CASSFRGRDTQYF

V: TRBV19
D: NA
size: NA
J: TRBJ1-4
DNA: TGTGCCAGTCTCCGAAGGGCTGGTGAAAAACTGTTTTTT
CDR3: CASLRRAGEKLFF

V: TRBV6-1
D: NA
size: NA
J: TRBJ1-2
DNA: TGTGCCAGCAGTGAAGCGGGCAGACACTATGGCTACACCTTC
CDR3: CASSEAGRHYGYTF

V: TRBV5-1
D: NA
size: NA
J: TRBJ2-3
DNA: TGCGCCAGCAGCATCGGGAGAAGCACAGATACGCAGTATTTT
CDR3: CASSIGRSTDTQYF

V: TRBV4-2
D: TRBD2
size: NA
J: TRBJ2-5
DNA: TGTGCCAGCAGCCAAGATGGACTAGTTCAAGAGACCCAGTACTTC
CDR3: CASSQDGLVQETQYF

V: TRBV4-1
D: TRBD2
size: NA
J: TRBJ2-7
DNA: TGCGCCAGCAGCCCTTCGGCTGCGGGAGGTTCCTACGAGCAGTACTTC
CDR3: CASSPSAAGGSYEQYF

V: TRBV12-2
D: NA
size: once
J: TRBJ1-1
DNA: TGTGCAAGTCGCTTAGAGGGACAGGGAGGTAACACTGAAGCTTTCTTT
CDR3: CASRLEGQGGNTEAFF

V: TRBV28
D: NA
size: NA
J: TRBJ2-2
DNA: TGTGCCAGCAGCCGTCTGGCGGTCACCGGGGAGCTGTTTTTT
CDR3: CASSRLAVTGELFF

V: TRBV5-1
D: NA
size: NA
J: TRBJ1-3
DNA: TGCGCCAGCAGCCCCAGGACACTATCCGACTCTGGAAACACCATATATTTT
CDR3: CASSPRTLSDSGNTIYF

V: TRBV3-1/TRBV3-2
D: NA
size: once
J: TRBJ2-7
DNA: TGTGCCAGGAGATGTAGGGTAGGCGAGCAGTACTTC
CDR3: CARRCRVGEQYF

V: TRBV18
D: NA
size: NA
J: TRBJ2-7
DNA: TGTGCCAGCTCGGCTCCGGGACAAGACTACGAGCAGTACTTC
CDR3: CASSAPGQDYEQYF

V: TRBV19
D: TRBD1
size: NA
J: TRBJ1-2
DNA: TGTGCCAGTTGGGGCCCTTCCCGGGACAGGGGGGGTTTGCATGGCTACACCTTC
CDR3: CASWGPSRDRGGLHGYTF

V: TRBV19
D: NA
size: NA
J: TRBJ1-5
DNA: TGTGCCAGCCGTGTGCAAGGGACTAGCAATCAGCCCCAGCATTTT
CDR3: CASRVQGTSNQPQHF

V: TRBV6-2/TRBV6-3
D: TRBD1
size: few
J: TRBJ2-5
DNA: TGTGCCAGCAGTTACGCCTACAGGGGCGAAGGGACCCAGTACTTC
CDR3: CASSYAYRGEGTQYF

V: TRBV9
D: NA
size: NA
J: TRBJ2-1
DNA: TGTGCCAGCAGCGTAAGACTGTACAATGAGCAGTTCTTC
CDR3: CASSVRLYNEQFF

V: TRBV19
D: TRBD1
size: once
J: TRBJ1-4
DNA: TGTGCCAGTAGTATAGATCGGGGGACAGGGGTAGAAAAACTGTTTTTT
CDR3: CASSIDRGTGVEKLFF

V: TRBV6-5
D: TRBD1
size: NA
J: TRBJ1-4
DNA: TGTGCCAGCAGTCCCCCGGACAGGGACTCTGGACTGTTTTTT
CDR3: CASSPPDRDSGLFF

V: TRBV2
D: NA
size: NA
J: TRBJ1-2
DNA: TGTGCCAGCAGTGAAGTTGCCGTACAGGTCTTACATGGCTACACCTTC
CDR3: CASSEVAVQVLHGYTF

V: TRBV4-2
D: TRBD2
size: NA
J: TRBJ2-1
DNA: TGTGCCAGCAGCCCGACTAGCGGGAGGGCCGGGGAGCAGTTCTTC
CDR3: CASSPTSGRAGEQFF

V: TRBV3-1/TRBV3-2
D: NA
size: once
J: TRBJ2-2
DNA: TGTGCCAGCAGCCTCAGGGGGGCTGGGGACACCGGGGAGCTGTTTTTT
CDR3: CASSLRGAGDTGELFF

V: TRBV4-2
D: NA
size: NA
J: TRBJ1-4
DNA: TGTGCCAGCAGCCAAGATCGGGAGAAACTGTTTTTT
CDR3: CASSQDREKLFF

V: TRBV6-6
D: NA
size: once
J: TRBJ1-3
DNA: TGTGCCAGCAGCCCGGTGGCGGAGGGAAACACCATATATTTT
CDR3: CASSPVAEGNTIYF

V: TRBV11-2
D: TRBD2
size: NA
J: TRBJ2-7
DNA: TGTGCCAGCAGCTTAGCAGCGGGAGGCGCCTACGAGCAGTACTTC
CDR3: CASSLAAGGAYEQYF

V: TRBV2
D: TRBD1
size: NA
J: TRBJ1-5
DNA: TGTGCCAGCAGAGGACAGGACAGTAGCAATCAGCCCCAGCATTTT
CDR3: CASRGQDSSNQPQHF

V: TRBV28
D: NA
size: many
J: TRBJ2-7
DNA: TGTGCCAGCTCAACCGAGACTGGCGAGCAGTACTTC
CDR3: CASSTETGEQYF

V: TRBV19
D: TRBD2
size: NA
J: TRBJ2-1
DNA: TGTGCCAGTAGTACTAGCGGGAGCAACAATGAGCAGTTCTTC
CDR3: CASSTSGSNNEQFF

V: TRBV27
D: NA
size: NA
J: TRBJ2-2
DNA: TGTGCCAGCAGTCCACTGGGCCCCACGAACACCGGGGAGCTGTTTTTT
CDR3: CASSPLGPTNTGELFF

V: TRBV12-3/TRBV12-4
D: TRBD2
size: NA
J: TRBJ2-7
DNA: TGTGCCAGTTCTAGCGGGAGGGCTCTCGAGCAGTACTTC
CDR3: CASSSGRALEQYF

V: TRBV14
D: TRBD1
size: NA
J: TRBJ1-6
DNA: TGTGCCAGCAGCCAGCAACCAGGGGGTGGGAATTCACCCCTCCACTTT
CDR3: CASSQQPGGGNSPLHF

V: TRBV6-5
D: NA
size: NA
J: TRBJ1-4
DNA: TGTGCCAGCAGTTACTCGCCCAGGGACGAAAAACTGTTTTTT
CDR3: CASSYSPRDEKLFF

V: TRBV5-1
D: NA
size: NA
J: TRBJ2-7
DNA: TGCGCCAGCAGCTTGGGACTGTCCGCCGGGGGCTACTACGAGCAGTACTTC
CDR3: CASSLGLSAGGYYEQYF

V: TRBV29-1
D: TRBD1
size: NA
J: TRBJ2-7
DNA: TGCAGCGTGGCGCCGGGACAGGGAGGGTACGAGCAGTACTTC
CDR3: CSVAPGQGGYEQYF

V: TRBV6-5
D: TRBD1
size: NA
J: TRBJ1-6
DNA: TGTGCCAGCAGTTACGGGACAGGGACAAATTCACCCCTCCACTTT
CDR3: CASSYGTGTNSPLHF

V: TRBV19
D: TRBD2
size: NA
J: TRBJ2-1
DNA: TGTGCCAGTAGTATAGGGCTAGCGGGGGACAATGAGCAGTTCTTC
CDR3: CASSIGLAGDNEQFF

V: TRBV6-2/TRBV6-3
D: TRBD2
size: NA
J: TRBJ2-2
DNA: TGTGCCAGCAGTCTTACTAGCGTGAGGAACACCGGGGAGCTGTTTTTT
CDR3: CASSLTSVRNTGELFF

V: TRBV28
D: NA
size: NA
J: TRBJ2-2
DNA: TGTGCCAGCGCCAGTGGGAACACCGGGGAGCTGTTTTTT
CDR3: CASASGNTGELFF

V: TRBV5-5
D: NA
size: NA
J: TRBJ2-1
DNA: TGTGCCAGCAGCTTGGACTGGCTAGGTAATGAGCAGTTCTTC
CDR3: CASSLDWLGNEQFF

V: TRBV7-8
D: NA
size: NA
J: TRBJ1-2
DNA: TGTGCCAGCACCCGAGCGGGGGGCGCACATGGCTACACCTTC
CDR3: CASTRAGGAHGYTF

V: TRBV4-2
D: TRBD1
size: NA
J: TRBJ1-2
DNA: TGTGCCAGCGGACAGGGGCCCCTCTATGGCTACACCTTC
CDR3: CASGQGPLYGYTF

V: TRBV11-2
D: TRBD2
size: NA
J: TRBJ2-3
DNA: TGTGCCAGCAGCTCCCCAGGGGCGGGAGGTTTGGATACGCAGTATTTT
CDR3: CASSSPGAGGLDTQYF

V: TRBV5-1
D: NA
size: NA
J: TRBJ2-5
DNA: TGCGCCAGCAGCTCCGGACAGCCAGAGACCCAGTACTTC
CDR3: CASSSGQPETQYF

V: TRBV4-1
D: NA
size: NA
J: TRBJ2-2
DNA: TGCGCCAGCAGCCGGGTAGACAGAGACACCGGGGAGCTGTTTTTT
CDR3: CASSRVDRDTGELFF

V: TRBV28
D: NA
size: once
J: TRBJ1-1
DNA: TGTGCCAGCAGTTTTGCGCTCGTGGACACTGAAGCTTTCTTT
CDR3: CASSFALVDTEAFF

V: TRBV5-5
D: NA
size: once
J: TRBJ2-5
DNA: TGTGCCAGCAGCCTGTCCGGGACCAAGAGAGAGACCCAGTACTTC
CDR3: CASSLSGTKRETQYF

V: TRBV11-2
D: NA
size: once
J: TRBJ2-7
DNA: TGTGCCAGCAGCTTACACCCACTAAGCGAGACGAGCTCCTACGAGCAGTACTTC
CDR3: CASSLHPLSETSSYEQYF

V: TRBV2
D: TRBD1
size: few
J: TRBJ1-1
DNA: TGTGCCAGCGCGGGGACAGGGGGCGCATTCATGGTAGCTTTCTTT
CDR3: CASAGTGGAFMVAFF

V: TRBV24-1
D: TRBD1
size: NA
J: TRBJ1-2
DNA: TGTGCTTTCCTTGCAGGACAGGGGAACTATGGCTACACCTTC
CDR3: CAFLAGQGNYGYTF

V: TRBV6-4
D: NA
size: NA
J: TRBJ2-3
DNA: TGTGCCAGCAGTGACTCGATCGGGGGCACAGATACGCAGTATTTT
CDR3: CASSDSIGGTDTQYF